This T cell receptor beta chain was retrieved from a study of cytomegalovirus exposure and HLA in healthy donors. PCR amplification relied on 60 Vbeta primers (plus 13 Jbeta primers). Profiled with immunoSEQ multiplex PCR; TCRdb holds only in-frame clones, not every one. In the table there are tens of thousands of clones, approximately 68% of which are singletons. On this clone itself: No antigen is known for it.

Findings and caveats of the study: Sequences of the TCR beta chain were said to predict the HLA-A and HLA-B alleles of most subjects accurately. The authors later found TCR association rates varying by HLA locus, with DRB1 most and HLA-C fewest. Most CMV-associated TCR beta chains were later found to appear HLA-restricted. A later analysis, which compared TCR beta chains of equal frequency, found the HLA-associated ones more clonally expanded.

CDR1 and CDR2 (germline): ENHRY, SYGVKD. Trimming stripped 0 bases from V and 4 bases from J, with 18 bases between. The CDR3 has 17 amino acids. The chain is built from TRBV10-3 and TRBJ1-1; perhaps TRBD1 as D (5 bases). The sequence was collected from a woman between 50 and 59 years old in good health and CMV-seropositive. Sequences were obtained from PBMCs. The CDR3 bases are TGTGCCATCAGTGAGTCGAAGGGGTTTGCAGTGGGCACTGAAGCTTTCTTT. Residues: CAISESKGFAVGTEAFF.